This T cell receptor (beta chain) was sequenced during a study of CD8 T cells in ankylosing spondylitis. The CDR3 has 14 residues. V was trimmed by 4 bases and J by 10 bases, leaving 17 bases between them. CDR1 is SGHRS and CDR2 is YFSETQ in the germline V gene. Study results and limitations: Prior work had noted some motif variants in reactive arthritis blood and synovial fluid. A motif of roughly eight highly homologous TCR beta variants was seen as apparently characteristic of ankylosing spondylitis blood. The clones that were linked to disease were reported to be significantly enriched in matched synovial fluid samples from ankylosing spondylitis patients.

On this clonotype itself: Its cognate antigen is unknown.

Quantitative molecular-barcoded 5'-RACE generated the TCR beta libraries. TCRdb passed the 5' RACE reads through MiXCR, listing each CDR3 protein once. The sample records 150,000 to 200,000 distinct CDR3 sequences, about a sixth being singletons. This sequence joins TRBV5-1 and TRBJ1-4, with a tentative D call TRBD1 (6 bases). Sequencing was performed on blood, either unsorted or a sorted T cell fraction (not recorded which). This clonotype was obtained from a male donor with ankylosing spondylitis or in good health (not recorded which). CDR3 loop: CASSPPGQSLKLFF. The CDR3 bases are TGCGCCAGCAGCCCCCCTGGACAGTCTTTAAAACTGTTTTTT. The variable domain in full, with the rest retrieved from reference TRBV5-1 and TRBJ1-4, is KAGVTQTPRYLIKTRGQQVTLSCSPISGHRSVSWYQQTPGQGLQFLFEYFSETQRNKGNFPGRFSGRQFSNSRSEMNVSTLELGDSALYLCASSPPGQSLKLFFGSGTQLSVL.